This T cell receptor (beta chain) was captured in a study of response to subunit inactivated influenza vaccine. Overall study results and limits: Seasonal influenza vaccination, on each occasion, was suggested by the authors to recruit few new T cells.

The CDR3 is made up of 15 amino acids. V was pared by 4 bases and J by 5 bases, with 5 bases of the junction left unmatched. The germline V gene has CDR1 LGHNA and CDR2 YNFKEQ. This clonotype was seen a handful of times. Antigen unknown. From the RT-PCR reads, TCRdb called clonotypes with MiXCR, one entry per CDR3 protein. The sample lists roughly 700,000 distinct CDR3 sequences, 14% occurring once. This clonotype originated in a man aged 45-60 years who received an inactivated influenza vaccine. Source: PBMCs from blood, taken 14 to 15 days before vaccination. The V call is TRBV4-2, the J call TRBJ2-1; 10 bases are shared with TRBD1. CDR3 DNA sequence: TGTGCCAGCAGCCCGGGACAGGGGAGAAACAATGAGCAGTTCTTC. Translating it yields CASSPGQGRNNEQFF.